This T cell receptor (beta chain) is drawn from a study of metastatic and nonmetastatic thyroid tumors (dated by TCRdb to 2020 to 2022). Broadly, across the study: For patients with malignant and with benign thyroid disease, the researchers compared repertoires between peripheral blood samples and tumor or nodule tissue samples. Study-level results and caveats: TCR beta diversity was reported as significantly higher in malignant tumors than in benign nodules, in both blood and tumor samples.

No treatment had been received by any patient before thyroid surgery. The study retrospectively analysed patient clinical samples collected from the early 2010s to the late 2010s using T-cell receptor beta sequencing. The library was made by PCR. The data were produced on an Illumina HiSeq 4000. The TCR beta-chain CDR3 region of each patient was profiled by high-throughput sequencing. Turning to the authors' computational methods: CDR3 differences across clinicopathological groups were used to build a classifier for discriminating distant-metastatic papillary thyroid cancer patients. The Shannon index was used to assess repertoire diversity, and the Morisita-Horn index was used to assess tumor-blood repertoire similarity. Starting from the raw public reads, TCRdb applied fastp trimming at Q25, assembled clones with MiXCR and retained in-frame beta chains. These V and J calls derive from TCRdb rather than the authors' analysis. The sample table holds 30,000 to 35,000 clones, of which 21% were seen once. The ten largest clonotypes hold over 2.5% of the sample.

This clone has at least ten counts. This clone's antigen is unknown. It has no much larger one-base neighbor in the sample; base qualities were not kept. From a lookup of the germline V gene, CDR1 and CDR2 are MNHEY and SVGEGT. The CDR3 goes from the cysteine to the phenylalanine over 17 residues. The read is trimmed to its CDR3 DNA, 51 bases read in frame from base 1. Trimming costs V 7 bases and J 4 bases, and their ends lie 23 bases apart. The sequence is built from TRBV6-2 or TRBV6-3 and TRBJ1-5; the D gene is possibly TRBD1, with 5 bases matching. Sequenced sample: tumor tissue. This receptor was taken from a male donor with papillary thyroid cancer or a benign thyroid nodule (not recorded which). Some clones in this sample may be carry-over from other donors' samples. DNA sequence: TGTGCCAGCACCTACCGTACGGGGCAGGGACCAAATCAGCCCCAGCATTTT. Protein translation: CASTYRTGQGPNQPQHF.